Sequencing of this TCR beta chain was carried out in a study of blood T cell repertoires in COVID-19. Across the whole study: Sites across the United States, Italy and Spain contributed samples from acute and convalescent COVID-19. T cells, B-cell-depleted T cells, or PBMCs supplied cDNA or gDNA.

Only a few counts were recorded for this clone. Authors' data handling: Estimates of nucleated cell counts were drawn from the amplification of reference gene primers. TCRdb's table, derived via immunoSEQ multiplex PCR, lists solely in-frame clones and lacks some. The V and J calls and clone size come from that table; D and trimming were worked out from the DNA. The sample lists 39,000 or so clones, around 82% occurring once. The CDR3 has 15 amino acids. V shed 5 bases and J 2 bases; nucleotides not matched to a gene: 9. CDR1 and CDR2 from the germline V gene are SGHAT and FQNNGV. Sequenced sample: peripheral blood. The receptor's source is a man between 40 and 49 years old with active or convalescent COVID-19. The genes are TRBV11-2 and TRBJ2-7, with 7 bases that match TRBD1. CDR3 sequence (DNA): TGTGCCAGCAGCGAAACGGGACAGCTTACCTACGAGCAGTACTTC. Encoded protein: CASSETGQLTYEQYF.